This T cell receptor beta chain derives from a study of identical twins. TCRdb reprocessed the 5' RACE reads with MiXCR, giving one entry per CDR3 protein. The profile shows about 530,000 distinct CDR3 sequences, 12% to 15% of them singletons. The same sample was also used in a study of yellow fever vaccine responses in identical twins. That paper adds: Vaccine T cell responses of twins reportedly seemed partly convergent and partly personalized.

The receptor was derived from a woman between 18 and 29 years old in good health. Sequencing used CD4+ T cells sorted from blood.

The CDR3 DNA follows: TGTGCCAGCAGTCCGGCGGGACAGGCCCCCTACGAGCAGTACTTC. This translates into CASSPAGQAPYEQYF. The chain employs TRBV28 and TRBJ2-7; 8 positions match TRBD1. The CDR3 totals 15 residues. The V gene end was trimmed by 5 bases and the J gene end by 2 bases; junction bases not matched to a gene: 8. The germline V gene encodes CDR1 MDHEN and CDR2 SYDVKM.